The subject of this entry is one T cell receptor beta chain. The data derive from a study of cytomegalovirus exposure and HLA in healthy donors. On the study more broadly: Most donors, just over 80% of over 300 genotyped, fell in the Caucasian-associated ancestry cluster.

60 Vbeta and 13 Jbeta primers were used in PCR. Only in-frame clones appear in the TCRdb table, and some are missing; sequencing was by immunoSEQ multiplex PCR. The data contain some 200,000 clones, 83% of them singletons. The donors comprised healthy bone marrow donors. Trimming removed 0 bases from V and 3 bases from J, with 17 bases in between. The CDR3 totals 17 residues. Per germline, CDR1 SNHLY and CDR2 FYNNEI. The chain joins TRBV2 to TRBJ1-1; tentatively, D is TRBD1 (5 bases). Sequencing input: PBMCs. The sequence was obtained from a girl between 10 and 17 years old in good health and CMV-seronegative. The CDR3: CASSEALIGEADTEAFF. The CDR3 region has the DNA TGTGCCAGCAGTGAAGCGCTAATAGGGGAAGCTGACACTGAAGCTTTCTTT.